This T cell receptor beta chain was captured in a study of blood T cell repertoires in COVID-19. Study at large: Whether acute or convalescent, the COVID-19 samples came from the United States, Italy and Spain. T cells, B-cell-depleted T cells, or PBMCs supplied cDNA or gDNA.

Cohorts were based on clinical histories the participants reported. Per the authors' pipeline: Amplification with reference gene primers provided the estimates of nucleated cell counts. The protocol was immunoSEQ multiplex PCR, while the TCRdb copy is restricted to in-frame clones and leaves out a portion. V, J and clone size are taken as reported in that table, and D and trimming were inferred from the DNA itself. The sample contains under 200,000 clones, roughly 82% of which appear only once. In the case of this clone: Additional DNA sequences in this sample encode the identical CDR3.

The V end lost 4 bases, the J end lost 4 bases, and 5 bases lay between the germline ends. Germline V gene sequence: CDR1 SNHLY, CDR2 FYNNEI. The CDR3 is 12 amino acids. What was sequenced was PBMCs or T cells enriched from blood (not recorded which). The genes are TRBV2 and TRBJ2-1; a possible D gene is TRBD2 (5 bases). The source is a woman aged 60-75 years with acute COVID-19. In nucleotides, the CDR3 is TGTGCCAGCAGTGGGGAGTACAATGAGCAGTTCTTC. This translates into CASSGEYNEQFF.